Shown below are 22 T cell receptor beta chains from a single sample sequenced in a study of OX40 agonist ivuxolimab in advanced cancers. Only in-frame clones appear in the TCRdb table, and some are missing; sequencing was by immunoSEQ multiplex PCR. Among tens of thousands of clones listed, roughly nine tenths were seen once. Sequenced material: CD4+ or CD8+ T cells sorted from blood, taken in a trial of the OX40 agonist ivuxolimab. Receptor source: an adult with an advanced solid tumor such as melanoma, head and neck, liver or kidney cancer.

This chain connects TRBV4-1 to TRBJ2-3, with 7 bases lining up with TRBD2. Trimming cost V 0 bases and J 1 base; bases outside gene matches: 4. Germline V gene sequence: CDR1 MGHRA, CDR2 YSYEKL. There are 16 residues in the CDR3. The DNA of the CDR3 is TGCGCCAGCAGCCAAGAACTCCGGGGGGGCACAGATACGCAGTATTTT. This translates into CASSQELRGGTDTQYF.

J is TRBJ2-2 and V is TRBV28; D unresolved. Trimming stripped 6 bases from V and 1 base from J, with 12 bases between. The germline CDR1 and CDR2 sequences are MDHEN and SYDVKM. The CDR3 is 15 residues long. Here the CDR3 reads CASRLMALNTGELFF. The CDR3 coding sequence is TGTGCCAGCAGGCTTATGGCCCTGAACACCGGGGAGCTGTTTTTT.

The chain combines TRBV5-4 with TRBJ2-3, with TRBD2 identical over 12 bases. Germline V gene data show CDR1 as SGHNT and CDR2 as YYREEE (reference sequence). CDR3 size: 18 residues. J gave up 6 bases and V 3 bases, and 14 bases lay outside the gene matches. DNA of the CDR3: TGTGCCAGCAGCTCCCCTAGCGGGGGGGAGGCGATGGTGGATACGCAGTATTTT. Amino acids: CASSSPSGGEAMVDTQYF.

The CDR3, as DNA: TGTGCCATCAGGGACAGCGGGGCCAAAAACATTCAGTACTTC. Its protein product is CAIRDSGAKNIQYF. The J gene is TRBJ2-4, the V gene TRBV10-3; tentatively, D is TRBD1 or TRBD2 (6 bases each). Germline V gene data show CDR1 as ENHRY and CDR2 as SYGVKD. The CDR3 has 14 amino acids. V lost 6 bases, J lost 1 base, and 10 bases lay in between.

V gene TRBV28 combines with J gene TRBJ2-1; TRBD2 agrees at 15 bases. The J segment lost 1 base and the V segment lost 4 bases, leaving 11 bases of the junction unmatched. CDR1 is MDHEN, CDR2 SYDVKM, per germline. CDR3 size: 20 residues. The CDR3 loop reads CASSSHRTSGRAPSYNEQFF. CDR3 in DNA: TGTGCCAGCAGTTCCCACCGGACTAGCGGGAGGGCCCCGTCCTACAATGAGCAGTTCTTC. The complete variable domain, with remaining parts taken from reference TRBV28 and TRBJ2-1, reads DVKVTQSSRYLVKRTGEKVFLECVQDMDHENMFWYRQDPGLGLRLIYFSYDVKMKEKGDIPEGYSVSREKKERFSLILESASTNQTSMYLCASSSHRTSGRAPSYNEQFFGPGTRLTVL.

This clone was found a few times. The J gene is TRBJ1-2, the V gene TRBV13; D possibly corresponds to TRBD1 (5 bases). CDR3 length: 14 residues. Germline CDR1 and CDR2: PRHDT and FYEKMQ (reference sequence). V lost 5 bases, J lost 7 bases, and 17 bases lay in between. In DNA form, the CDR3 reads TGTGCCAGCAGCCTTAAGACAGTGAGTGTTGGCTACACCTTC. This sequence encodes CASSLKTVSVGYTF.

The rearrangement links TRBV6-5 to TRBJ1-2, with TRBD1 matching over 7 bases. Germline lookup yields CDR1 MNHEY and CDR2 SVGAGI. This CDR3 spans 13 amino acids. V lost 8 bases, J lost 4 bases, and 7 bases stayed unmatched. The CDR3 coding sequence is TGTGCCAGCGGAATGGGACAGTCCTATGGCTACACCTTC. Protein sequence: CASGMGQSYGYTF.

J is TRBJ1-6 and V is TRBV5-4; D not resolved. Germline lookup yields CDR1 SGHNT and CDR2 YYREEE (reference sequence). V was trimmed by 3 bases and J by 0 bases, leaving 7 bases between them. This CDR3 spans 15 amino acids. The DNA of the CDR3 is TGTGCCAGCAGCTGGGAGAGCTCCTATAATTCACCCCTCCACTTT. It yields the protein CASSWESSYNSPLHF.

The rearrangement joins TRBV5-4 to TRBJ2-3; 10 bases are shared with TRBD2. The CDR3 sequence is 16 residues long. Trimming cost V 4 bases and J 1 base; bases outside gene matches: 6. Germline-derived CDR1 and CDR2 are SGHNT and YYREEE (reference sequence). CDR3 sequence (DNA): TGTGCCAGCAGCCTGAGCGGGGGGGCCGGCACAGATACGCAGTATTTT. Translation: CASSLSGGAGTDTQYF.

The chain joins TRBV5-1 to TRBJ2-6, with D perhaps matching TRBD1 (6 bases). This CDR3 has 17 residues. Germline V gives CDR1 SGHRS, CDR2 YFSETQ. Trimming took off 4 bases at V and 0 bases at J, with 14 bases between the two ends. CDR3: CASSLGQLRSGANVLTF. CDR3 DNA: TGCGCCAGCAGCCTCGGACAGCTCCGCTCTGGGGCCAACGTCCTGACTTTC.

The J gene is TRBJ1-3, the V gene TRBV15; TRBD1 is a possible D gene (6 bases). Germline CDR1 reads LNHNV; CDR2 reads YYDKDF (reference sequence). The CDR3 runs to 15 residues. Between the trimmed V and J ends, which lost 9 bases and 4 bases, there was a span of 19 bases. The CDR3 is CATSSDRAGGNTIYF. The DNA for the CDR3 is TGTGCCACTTCATCGGACAGAGCCGGGGGAAACACCATATATTTT.

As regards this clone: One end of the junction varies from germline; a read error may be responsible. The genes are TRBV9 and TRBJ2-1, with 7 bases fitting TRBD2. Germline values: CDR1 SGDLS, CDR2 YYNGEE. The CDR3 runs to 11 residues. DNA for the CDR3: TGCAACCGGTGGACTAGCAATGAGCAGTTCTTC. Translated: CNRWTSNEQFF.

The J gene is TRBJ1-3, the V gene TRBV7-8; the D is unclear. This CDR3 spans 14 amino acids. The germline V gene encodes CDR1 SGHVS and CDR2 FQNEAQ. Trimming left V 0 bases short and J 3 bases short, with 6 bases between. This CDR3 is CASSLALFGNTIYF. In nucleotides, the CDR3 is TGTGCCAGCAGCTTAGCTCTGTTTGGAAACACCATATATTTT.

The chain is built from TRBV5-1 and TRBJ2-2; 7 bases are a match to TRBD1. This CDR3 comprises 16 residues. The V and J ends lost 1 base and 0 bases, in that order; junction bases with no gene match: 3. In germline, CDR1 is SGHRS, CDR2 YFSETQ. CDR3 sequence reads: CASSLPRGPNTGELFF. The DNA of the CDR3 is TGCGCCAGCAGCTTGCCTAGGGGGCCGAACACCGGGGAGCTGTTTTTT.

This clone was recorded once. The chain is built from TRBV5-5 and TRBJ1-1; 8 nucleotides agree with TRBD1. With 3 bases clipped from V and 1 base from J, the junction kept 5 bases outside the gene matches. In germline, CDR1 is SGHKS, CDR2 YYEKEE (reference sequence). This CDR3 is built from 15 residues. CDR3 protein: CASSSWTGKNTEAFF. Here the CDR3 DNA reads TGTGCCAGCAGCTCCTGGACAGGGAAGAACACTGAAGCTTTCTTT.

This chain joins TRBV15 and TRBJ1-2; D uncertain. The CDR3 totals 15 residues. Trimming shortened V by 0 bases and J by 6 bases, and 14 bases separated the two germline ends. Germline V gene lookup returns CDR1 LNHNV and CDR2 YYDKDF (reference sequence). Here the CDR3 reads CATSRDPRAGDGYTF. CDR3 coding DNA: TGTGCCACCAGCAGAGATCCTCGGGCAGGTGATGGCTACACCTTC.

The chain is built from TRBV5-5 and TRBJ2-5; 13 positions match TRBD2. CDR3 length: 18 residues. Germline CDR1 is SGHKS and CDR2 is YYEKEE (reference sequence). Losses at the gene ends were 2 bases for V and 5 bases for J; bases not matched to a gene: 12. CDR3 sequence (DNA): TGTGCCAGCAGCTTTGACCCCGGGACTAGCGGGGCGTGGGAGACCCAGTACTTC. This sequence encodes CASSFDPGTSGAWETQYF.

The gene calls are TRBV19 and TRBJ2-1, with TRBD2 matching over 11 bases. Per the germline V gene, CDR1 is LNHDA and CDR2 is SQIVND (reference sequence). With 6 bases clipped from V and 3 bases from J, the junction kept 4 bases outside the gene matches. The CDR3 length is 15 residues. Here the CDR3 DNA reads TGTGCCAGTAGACTAGCGGGGGACTACTACAATGAGCAGTTCTTC. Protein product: CASRLAGDYYNEQFF.

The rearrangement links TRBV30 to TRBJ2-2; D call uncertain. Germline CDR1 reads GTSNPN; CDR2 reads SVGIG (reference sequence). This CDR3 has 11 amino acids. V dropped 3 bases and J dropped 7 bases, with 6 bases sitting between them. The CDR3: CAWSFNGELFF. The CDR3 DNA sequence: TGTGCCTGGAGCTTCAACGGGGAGCTGTTTTTT.

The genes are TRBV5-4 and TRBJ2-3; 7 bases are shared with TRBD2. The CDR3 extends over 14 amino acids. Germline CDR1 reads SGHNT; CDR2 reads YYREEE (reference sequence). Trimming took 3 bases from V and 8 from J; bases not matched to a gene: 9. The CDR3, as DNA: TGTGCCAGCAGCTCCGGGACTACTGGTGGTACGCAGTATTTT. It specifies CASSSGTTGGTQYF.

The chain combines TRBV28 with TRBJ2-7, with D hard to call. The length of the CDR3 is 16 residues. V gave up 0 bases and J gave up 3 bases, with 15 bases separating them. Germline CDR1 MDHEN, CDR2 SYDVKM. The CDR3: CASSLWGRDRFYEQYF. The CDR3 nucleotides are TGTGCCAGCAGTTTATGGGGCAGAGATCGGTTCTACGAGCAGTACTTC.

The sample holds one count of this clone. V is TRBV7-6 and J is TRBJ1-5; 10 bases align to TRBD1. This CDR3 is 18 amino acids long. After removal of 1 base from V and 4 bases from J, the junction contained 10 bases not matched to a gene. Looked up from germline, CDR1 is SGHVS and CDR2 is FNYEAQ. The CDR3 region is CASSLGPSGTGENQPQHF. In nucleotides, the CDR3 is TGTGCCAGCAGCTTAGGACCTTCCGGGACAGGGGAGAATCAGCCCCAGCATTTT.